Listed here are 22 T cell receptor beta chains from one sample, sequenced in a study of blood T cell repertoires in COVID-19. Generated by immunoSEQ multiplex PCR, the TCRdb table keeps only in-frame clones and is missing some. The sample consists of 150,000 to 200,000 clones, 85% to 90% of them appearing once. Sequencing was performed on peripheral blood. These receptors originate from a woman aged 60-70 years with COVID-19, enrolled during active disease.

The CDR3 loop is CAWINPLGAGSSYEQYF. The CDR3 DNA is TGTGCCTGGATTAACCCTTTAGGAGCGGGAAGCTCCTACGAGCAGTACTTC. This chain joins TRBV30 and TRBJ2-7; 7 bases fit TRBD2. V gave up 4 bases and J gave up 0 bases; unmatched junction bases: 15. Germline CDR1 reads GTSNPN; CDR2 reads SVGIG (reference sequence). The CDR3 runs to 17 residues.

CDR3 in amino acids: CASSESTTGGQETQYF. In nucleotides, the CDR3 is TGCGCCAGCAGTGAGTCAACGACAGGGGGCCAAGAGACCCAGTACTTC. This chain links TRBV10-1 with TRBJ2-5; the match to TRBD1 covers 9 bases. Germline V gene lookup returns CDR1 WNHNN and CDR2 SYGVQD (reference sequence). This CDR3 has 16 amino acids. Trimming took 0 bases from V and 1 from J; bases not matched to a gene: 3.

The genes are TRBV14 and TRBJ2-7, with a weak D call TRBD2 (5 bases). This CDR3 contains 12 residues. Trimming removed 3 bases at V and 2 bases at J, with 5 bases between. From germline, CDR1 is SGHDN and CDR2 FVKESK. The CDR3: CASSHGTYEQYF. The CDR3 DNA reads as TGTGCCAGCAGCCACGGGACCTACGAGCAGTACTTC.

The gene calls are TRBV7-8 and TRBJ1-5, with TRBD1 as a possible D gene (5 bases). With 1 base removed from V and 9 bases from J, the gap between germline ends came to 13 bases. The germline gives CDR1 SGHVS, CDR2 FQNEAQ. The CDR3 is made up of 14 amino acids. CDR3 loop: CASSLDGGNLPQHF. The CDR3 nucleotides read TGTGCCAGCAGCTTAGACGGGGGGAACCTGCCCCAGCATTTT.

This clone has just one count. The chain recombines TRBV18 with TRBJ2-7, with TRBD1 as a possible D gene (7 bases). CDR1 and CDR2 (germline): KGHSH, LQKENI. V was pared by 3 bases and J by 5 bases, with 17 bases between. This CDR3 spans 15 amino acids. The CDR3 sequence: CASSPVVAGGNEQYF. The DNA of the CDR3 is TGTGCCAGCTCACCCGTCGTCGCAGGGGGGAACGAGCAGTACTTC.

This clone was observed a single time. The CDR3 is CAIAGPMNTEAFF. The CDR3 region has the DNA TGTGCCATCGCTGGGCCTATGAACACTGAAGCTTTCTTT. The rearrangement links TRBV10-3 to TRBJ1-1, with D unclear. CDR3 length equals 13 residues. V was pared by 8 bases and J by 0 bases, with 10 bases between. Germline V CDR1 and CDR2: ENHRY, SYGVKD.

The chain employs TRBV29-1 and TRBJ2-7, with TRBD2 as a possible D gene (6 bases). Trimming stripped 7 bases from V and 2 bases from J, with 12 bases between. CDR3 size: 12 residues. Germline-derived CDR1 and CDR2 are SQVTM and ANQGSEA. In nucleotides, the CDR3 is TGCAGCGCCCGGGAGAAAGCCTACGAGCAGTACTTC. Translating gives CSAREKAYEQYF.

This rearrangement joins TRBV21-1 to TRBJ2-3; TRBD2, the table's D call, lacks a check against the DNA. TRBV21-1 constitutes a pseudogene. The CDR3 totals 19 residues. The CDR3 protein is CASSKVHCEVAGSTDTQYF. CDR3 coding DNA: TGTGCCAGCAGCAAGGTTCATTGTGAGGTAGCGGGGAGCACAGATACGCAGTATTTT.

The J gene is TRBJ2-1, the V gene TRBV29-1, with TRBD2 matching over 9 bases. Germline-derived CDR1 and CDR2 are SQVTM and ANQGSEA. The CDR3 spans 13 residues. Trimming removed 5 bases from V and 8 bases from J; junction bases left unmatched: 7. The CDR3 region has the DNA TGCAGCGTTATTAGCGGGAGTCGCGATGAGCAGTTCTTC. Encoded protein: CSVISGSRDEQFF.

The rearrangement uses TRBV5-1 and TRBJ2-7; 9 bases match TRBD1. Looked up from germline, CDR1 is SGHRS and CDR2 is YFSETQ. V lost 4 bases and J lost 0; bases outside the gene matches: 2. The CDR3 is 14 residues long. CDR3 coding DNA: TGCGCCAGCAGCCGGGGACAGGGCTCCTACGAGCAGTACTTC. This encodes CASSRGQGSYEQYF. Full variable domain (rest looked up from reference TRBV5-1 and TRBJ2-7): KAGVTQTPRYLIKTRGQQVTLSCSPISGHRSVSWYQQTPGQGLQFLFEYFSETQRNKGNFPGRFSGRQFSNSRSEMNVSTLELGDSALYLCASSRGQGSYEQYFGPGTRLTVT.

V gene TRBV9 combines with J gene TRBJ1-5; D call uncertain. V shed 0 bases and J shed 6 bases, with 10 bases lying between them. This CDR3 spans 14 amino acids. Germline lookup yields CDR1 SGDLS and CDR2 YYNGEE. The CDR3 here is CASSVGEFSQPQHF. The CDR3 DNA follows: TGTGCCAGCAGCGTAGGGGAGTTCTCTCAGCCCCAGCATTTT.

This chain joins TRBV9 and TRBJ1-3, with D unclear. Per the germline V gene, CDR1 is SGDLS and CDR2 is YYNGEE. Deletions cut 2 bases from V and 0 bases from J, with 12 bases between. The CDR3 totals 16 residues. CDR3 in DNA: TGTGCCAGCAGCGTCTTTTCCGGAGTCTCTGGAAACACCATATATTTT. Protein product: CASSVFSGVSGNTIYF.

The chain joins TRBV27 to TRBJ2-6; no definite D call. V gave up 6 bases and J gave up 3 bases, with 9 bases separating them. CDR3 length equals 14 residues. CDR1 is MNHEY and CDR2 is SMNVEV in the germline V gene (reference sequence). In nucleotides, the CDR3 is TGTGCCAGCAGGGCTCATGGTGGGGCCAACGTCCTGACTTTC. Translating gives CASRAHGGANVLTF. Filled out from reference TRBV27 and TRBJ2-6, the complete variable domain reads EAQVTQNPRYLITVTGKKLTVTCSQNMNHEYMSWYRQDPGLGLRQIYYSMNVEVTDKGDVPEGYKVSRKEKRNFPLILESPSPNQTSLYFCASRAHGGANVLTFGAGSRLTVL.

This rearrangement joins TRBV7-9 to TRBJ2-7, with 7 nucleotides matching TRBD1. Germline V CDR1 and CDR2: SEHNR, FQNEAQ (reference sequence). This CDR3 spans 18 amino acids. V shed 5 bases and J 0 bases; nucleotides not matched to a gene: 16. CDR3 bases: TGTGCCAGCAGCACCTGGGACAGCCACAACACCAACTCCTACGAGCAGTACTTC. This gives the protein CASSTWDSHNTNSYEQYF.

The V gene is TRBV19, the J gene TRBJ1-1; D is unresolved. The V and J ends lost 3 bases and 0 bases respectively, with 5 bases between them. The CDR3 spans 13 residues. Germline CDR1 is LNHDA and CDR2 is SQIVND (reference sequence). DNA of the CDR3: TGTGCCAGTAGTATCAAAATGAACACTGAAGCTTTCTTT. Protein product: CASSIKMNTEAFF.

This sequence joins TRBV7-9 and TRBJ1-5, with TRBD1 identical over 8 bases. Germline CDR1 is SEHNR and CDR2 is FQNEAQ (reference sequence). The V gene end was trimmed by 3 bases and the J gene end by 7 bases; junction bases not matched to a gene: 2. This CDR3 contains 13 residues. CDR3 in DNA: TGTGCCAGCAGCTTCGCAGGGGGCCAGCCCCAGCATTTT. Amino acids: CASSFAGGQPQHF. The full variable domain, its missing parts supplied by reference TRBV7-9 and TRBJ1-5, is DTGVSQNPRHKITKRGQNVTFRCDPISEHNRLYWYRQTLGQGPEFLTYFQNEAQLEKSRLLSDRFSAERPKGSFSTLEIQRTEQGDSAMYLCASSFAGGQPQHFGDGTRLSIL.

The J gene is TRBJ1-5, the V gene TRBV7-9; D gene unclear. Germline V gives CDR1 SEHNR, CDR2 FQNEAQ (reference sequence). The CDR3 consists of 15 residues. The germline V and J ends were trimmed by 4 bases and 7 bases, with 17 bases remaining between them. DNA of the CDR3: TGTGCCAGCAGCTCGGACTTGGGCTCGGGGCAGCCCCAGCATTTT. Translation: CASSSDLGSGQPQHF.

The rearrangement uses TRBV6-5 and TRBJ1-1; 7 bases are a match to TRBD1. CDR1 is MNHEY, CDR2 SVGAGI, per germline. The J segment lost 7 bases and the V segment lost 5 bases, leaving 7 bases of the junction unmatched. The CDR3 loop spans 13 amino acids. CDR3 coding DNA: TGTGCCAGCAGTACAGGGGTACGGGGTGAAGCTTTCTTT. Its protein is CASSTGVRGEAFF.

The chain links TRBV27 to TRBJ2-7, with D possibly being TRBD2 (6 bases). Per germline, CDR1 MNHEY and CDR2 SMNVEV (reference sequence). Trimming stripped 8 bases from V and 4 bases from J, with 15 bases between. This CDR3 has 13 residues. The CDR3 sequence is CASGRDGGYEQYF. The CDR3 DNA is TGTGCCAGCGGGCGGGACGGAGGTTACGAGCAGTACTTC.

As regards this clone: The sample holds other DNA sequences that translate to the same CDR3. The gene calls are TRBV24-1 and TRBJ2-1, with TRBD2 matching over 7 bases. V gave up 3 bases and J gave up 1 base; unmatched junction bases: 2. The CDR3 loop spans 15 amino acids. Per germline, CDR1 KGHDR and CDR2 SFDVKD. CDR3 nucleotide sequence: TGTGCCACCAGTGATGCGGGAGTATCCTACAATGAGCAGTTCTTC. This translates into CATSDAGVSYNEQFF.

The table lists this clone with a few counts. V gene TRBV24-1 combines with J gene TRBJ2-3, with D maybe TRBD2 (6 bases). Germline V lookup: CDR1 KGHDR, CDR2 SFDVKD. V lost 5 bases and J lost 5, with 10 bases in between. This CDR3 region has 13 residues. CDR3 residues: CATSAPGGDTQYF. Here the CDR3 DNA reads TGTGCCACCAGTGCCCCCGGGGGAGATACGCAGTATTTT.

The chain links TRBV10-2 to TRBJ2-7; 11 nucleotides match TRBD2. Germline lookup yields CDR1 WSHSY and CDR2 SAAADI. This CDR3 is built from 19 residues. The junction had 14 bases not matched to a gene; V was cut back by 2 bases and J by 2 bases. The CDR3 is CASSEPRESSGRPPYEQYF. As DNA, the CDR3 is TGCGCCAGCAGTGAGCCCCGGGAATCTAGCGGGAGGCCACCCTACGAGCAGTACTTC.